This section outlines one TCR beta chain sequence together with its context. The antigen is unknown. In preparing the TRB cDNA libraries, 5' RACE with UMI labels was used. After re-calling the 5' RACE reads, TCRdb lists one entry per CDR3 protein, DNA absent. With fewer than 60,000 distinct CDR3 sequences in the sample, the ten largest clones hold over 1.2%. Triplicate sorts of 250,000 to 350,000 cells per CD8+ subset. Germline CDR1 reads SGHRS; CDR2 reads YFSETQ. CDR3 length: 14 residues. The entry originates in a study of CXCR3-negative and CXCR3-positive naive CD8 T cells. The study, taken as a whole, reports: Similar TRBV-TRBJ gene usage was seen in naive CXCR3-negative and CXCR3-positive cells, but not in memory cells.

Source material: naive CXCR3- CD8+ T cells from blood. Sample subset: CD45RO-CCR7+CD27+CD95- naive CD8+ T cells lacking CXCR3 (TNR3-). V and J are TRBV5-1 and TRBJ1-1. The TCR sequence derives from a human donor in good health. Some clones in this sample may be carry-over from other donors' samples. CDR3: CASSLVGQNTEAFF.